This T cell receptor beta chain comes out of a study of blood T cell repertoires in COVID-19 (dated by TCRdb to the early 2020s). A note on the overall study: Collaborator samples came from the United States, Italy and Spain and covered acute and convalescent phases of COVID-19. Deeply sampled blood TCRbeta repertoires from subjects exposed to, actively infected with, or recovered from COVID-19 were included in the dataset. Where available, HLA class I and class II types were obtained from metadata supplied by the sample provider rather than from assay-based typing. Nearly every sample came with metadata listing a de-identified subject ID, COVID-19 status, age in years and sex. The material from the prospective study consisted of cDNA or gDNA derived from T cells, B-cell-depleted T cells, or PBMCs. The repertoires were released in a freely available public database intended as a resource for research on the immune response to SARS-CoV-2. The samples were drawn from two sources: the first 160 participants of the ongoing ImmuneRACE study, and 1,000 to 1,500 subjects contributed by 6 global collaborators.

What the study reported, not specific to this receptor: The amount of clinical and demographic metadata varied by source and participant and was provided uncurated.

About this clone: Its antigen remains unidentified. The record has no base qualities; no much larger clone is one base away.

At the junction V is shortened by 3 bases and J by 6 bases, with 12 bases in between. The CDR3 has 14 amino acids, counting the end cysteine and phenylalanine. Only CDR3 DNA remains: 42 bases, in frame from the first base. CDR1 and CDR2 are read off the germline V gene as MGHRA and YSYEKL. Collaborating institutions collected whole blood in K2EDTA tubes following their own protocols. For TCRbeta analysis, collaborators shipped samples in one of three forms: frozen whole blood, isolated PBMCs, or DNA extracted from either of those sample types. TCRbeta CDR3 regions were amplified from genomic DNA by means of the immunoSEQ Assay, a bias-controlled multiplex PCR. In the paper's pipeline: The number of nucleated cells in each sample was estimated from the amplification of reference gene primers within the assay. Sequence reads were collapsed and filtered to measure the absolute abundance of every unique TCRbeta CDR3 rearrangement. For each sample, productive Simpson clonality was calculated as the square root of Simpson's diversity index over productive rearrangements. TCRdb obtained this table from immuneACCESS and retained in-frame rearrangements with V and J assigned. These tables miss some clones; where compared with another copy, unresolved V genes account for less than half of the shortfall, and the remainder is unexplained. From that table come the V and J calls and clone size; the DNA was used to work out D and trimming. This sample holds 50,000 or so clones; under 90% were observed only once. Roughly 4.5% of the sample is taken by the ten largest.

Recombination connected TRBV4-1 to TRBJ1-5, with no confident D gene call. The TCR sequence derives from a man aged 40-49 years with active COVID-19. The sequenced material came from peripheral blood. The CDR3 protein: CASSQEGFGQPQHF. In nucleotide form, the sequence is TGCGCCAGCAGCCAGGAGGGATTCGGTCAGCCCCAGCATTTT.